A single sample gave rise to the 12 T cell receptor beta chains below, sequenced in a study of blood T cell repertoires in COVID-19. Assay used: immunoSEQ multiplex PCR; TCRdb lists only in-frame clones, some missing. The sample lists 200,000 to 250,000 clones; nearly 90% were seen once. Sequencing input: PBMCs or T cells enriched from blood (not recorded which). Receptors originate from a man aged 30-40 years who had recovered from COVID-19.

The V gene is TRBV5-6, the J gene TRBJ1-1, with D perhaps matching TRBD1 (6 bases). CDR1 SGHDT and CDR2 YYEEEE come from the germline V gene. CDR3 length equals 13 residues. Trimming took off 2 bases at V and 6 bases at J, with 11 bases between the two ends. CDR3 sequence (DNA): TGTGCCAGCAGCTTCCCCGGGACACCTGAAGCTTTCTTT. Its translation: CASSFPGTPEAFF.

CDR3 in amino acids: CASRSGTGGGEQYF. DNA of the CDR3: TGTGCCAGCAGGTCCGGGACAGGGGGCGGAGAGCAGTACTTC. The chain employs TRBV2 and TRBJ2-7; 12 nucleotides align to TRBD1. The CDR3 is 14 amino acids. After removal of 6 bases from V and 7 bases from J, the junction contained 7 bases not matched to a gene. The V gene's germline CDR1 is SNHLY and CDR2 FYNNEI.

V is TRBV29-1 and J is TRBJ2-7, with D maybe TRBD1 (6 bases). The CDR3 is 11 residues long. Germline CDR1 is SQVTM and CDR2 is ANQGSEA. Between the trimmed V and J ends, which lost 5 bases and 7 bases, there was a span of 12 bases. The CDR3 loop is CSVFTGLEQYF. CDR3 bases: TGCAGCGTTTTCACAGGGTTGGAGCAGTACTTC.

This chain links TRBV5-1 with TRBJ2-1; 10 bases map to TRBD2. The CDR3 extends over 14 amino acids. J was trimmed by 4 bases and V by 5 bases; bases with no gene match: 3. Germline CDR1 and CDR2: SGHRS and YFSETQ. CDR3 sequence (DNA): TGCGCCAGCAGTTCAGCGGGGGGGTACAATGAGCAGTTCTTC. Translating it yields CASSSAGGYNEQFF.

The chain is built from TRBV11-1 and TRBJ2-1; the D is unclear. Germline V gene sequence: CDR1 SGHAT, CDR2 FQDESV (reference sequence). This CDR3 comprises 15 residues. The germline V and J ends were trimmed by 6 bases and 0 bases, with 12 bases remaining between them. CDR3 coding DNA: TGTGCCAGCAGTTACGGAAGAGGCTCCTACAATGAGCAGTTCTTC. Translating gives CASSYGRGSYNEQFF.

J is TRBJ1-1 and V is TRBV6-1; a possible D gene is TRBD1 (6 bases). The CDR3 runs 17 residues. The ends were cut back, 3 bases at V and 2 bases at J, with 19 bases in the middle. Germline V lookup: CDR1 MNHNS, CDR2 SASEGT. DNA of the CDR3: TGTGCCAGCAGTGACAGACTAACATTGACAGGAAACACTGAAGCTTTCTTT. Translating gives CASSDRLTLTGNTEAFF.

This rearrangement joins TRBV5-8 to TRBJ1-1; 7 bases are a match to TRBD1. The germline CDR1 and CDR2 sequences are SGHTS and YDEGEE. J was trimmed by 2 bases and V by 5 bases; bases with no gene match: 9. This CDR3 is 15 amino acids long. DNA for the CDR3: TGTGCCAGCAGACCCAGGGGGACGCCAAACACTGAAGCTTTCTTT. Translation gives CASRPRGTPNTEAFF.

V usage is TRBV28 and J usage is TRBJ2-5, with TRBD2 as a possible D gene (6 bases). This CDR3 spans 14 amino acids. The germline V gene encodes CDR1 MDHEN and CDR2 SYDVKM. V lost 7 bases and J 2 bases, leaving 14 bases between the germline ends. The CDR3: CASTLPGEQETQYF. CDR3 coding DNA: TGTGCCAGCACCCTACCGGGGGAACAAGAGACCCAGTACTTC.

The rearrangement joins TRBV25-1 to TRBJ2-7, with 12 bases matching TRBD2. Trimming removed 5 bases from V and 7 bases from J; junction bases left unmatched: 3. This CDR3 has 13 residues. Germline lookup yields CDR1 MGHDK and CDR2 SYGVNS. The CDR3 spells CASSHGLAGEQYF. Written as DNA, the CDR3 is TGTGCCAGCAGTCACGGACTAGCGGGAGAGCAGTACTTC.

The chain is built from TRBV19 and TRBJ1-5; D might be TRBD1 (5 bases). Germline V CDR1 and CDR2: LNHDA, SQIVND (reference sequence). Trimming removed 5 bases from V and 1 base from J, with 12 bases in between. This CDR3 spans 15 amino acids. The chain's CDR3 is CASSLAGSSNQPQHF. The CDR3 nucleotides read TGTGCCAGTAGTTTGGCAGGGTCGAGCAATCAGCCCCAGCATTTT.

The chain links TRBV30 to TRBJ2-7, with 13 bases that match TRBD2. The junction had 4 bases not matched to a gene; V was cut back by 0 bases and J by 2 bases. CDR1 is GTSNPN and CDR2 is SVGIG in the germline V gene (reference sequence). This CDR3 spans 16 amino acids. CDR3 region: CAWSVRGTSGTYEQYF. Here the CDR3 DNA reads TGTGCCTGGAGTGTACGGGGGACTAGCGGGACCTACGAGCAGTACTTC.

This clone was seen only once. The CDR3 bases are TGTGCCAGTAGTCACCAGCAGGCAGATACGCAGTATTTT. Its translation is CASSHQQADTQYF. The chain combines TRBV19 with TRBJ2-3; the D is unclear. V lost 5 bases to trimming and J lost 4 bases, with 10 bases between them. The CDR3 covers 13 residues. Germline CDR1 LNHDA, CDR2 SQIVND (reference sequence).